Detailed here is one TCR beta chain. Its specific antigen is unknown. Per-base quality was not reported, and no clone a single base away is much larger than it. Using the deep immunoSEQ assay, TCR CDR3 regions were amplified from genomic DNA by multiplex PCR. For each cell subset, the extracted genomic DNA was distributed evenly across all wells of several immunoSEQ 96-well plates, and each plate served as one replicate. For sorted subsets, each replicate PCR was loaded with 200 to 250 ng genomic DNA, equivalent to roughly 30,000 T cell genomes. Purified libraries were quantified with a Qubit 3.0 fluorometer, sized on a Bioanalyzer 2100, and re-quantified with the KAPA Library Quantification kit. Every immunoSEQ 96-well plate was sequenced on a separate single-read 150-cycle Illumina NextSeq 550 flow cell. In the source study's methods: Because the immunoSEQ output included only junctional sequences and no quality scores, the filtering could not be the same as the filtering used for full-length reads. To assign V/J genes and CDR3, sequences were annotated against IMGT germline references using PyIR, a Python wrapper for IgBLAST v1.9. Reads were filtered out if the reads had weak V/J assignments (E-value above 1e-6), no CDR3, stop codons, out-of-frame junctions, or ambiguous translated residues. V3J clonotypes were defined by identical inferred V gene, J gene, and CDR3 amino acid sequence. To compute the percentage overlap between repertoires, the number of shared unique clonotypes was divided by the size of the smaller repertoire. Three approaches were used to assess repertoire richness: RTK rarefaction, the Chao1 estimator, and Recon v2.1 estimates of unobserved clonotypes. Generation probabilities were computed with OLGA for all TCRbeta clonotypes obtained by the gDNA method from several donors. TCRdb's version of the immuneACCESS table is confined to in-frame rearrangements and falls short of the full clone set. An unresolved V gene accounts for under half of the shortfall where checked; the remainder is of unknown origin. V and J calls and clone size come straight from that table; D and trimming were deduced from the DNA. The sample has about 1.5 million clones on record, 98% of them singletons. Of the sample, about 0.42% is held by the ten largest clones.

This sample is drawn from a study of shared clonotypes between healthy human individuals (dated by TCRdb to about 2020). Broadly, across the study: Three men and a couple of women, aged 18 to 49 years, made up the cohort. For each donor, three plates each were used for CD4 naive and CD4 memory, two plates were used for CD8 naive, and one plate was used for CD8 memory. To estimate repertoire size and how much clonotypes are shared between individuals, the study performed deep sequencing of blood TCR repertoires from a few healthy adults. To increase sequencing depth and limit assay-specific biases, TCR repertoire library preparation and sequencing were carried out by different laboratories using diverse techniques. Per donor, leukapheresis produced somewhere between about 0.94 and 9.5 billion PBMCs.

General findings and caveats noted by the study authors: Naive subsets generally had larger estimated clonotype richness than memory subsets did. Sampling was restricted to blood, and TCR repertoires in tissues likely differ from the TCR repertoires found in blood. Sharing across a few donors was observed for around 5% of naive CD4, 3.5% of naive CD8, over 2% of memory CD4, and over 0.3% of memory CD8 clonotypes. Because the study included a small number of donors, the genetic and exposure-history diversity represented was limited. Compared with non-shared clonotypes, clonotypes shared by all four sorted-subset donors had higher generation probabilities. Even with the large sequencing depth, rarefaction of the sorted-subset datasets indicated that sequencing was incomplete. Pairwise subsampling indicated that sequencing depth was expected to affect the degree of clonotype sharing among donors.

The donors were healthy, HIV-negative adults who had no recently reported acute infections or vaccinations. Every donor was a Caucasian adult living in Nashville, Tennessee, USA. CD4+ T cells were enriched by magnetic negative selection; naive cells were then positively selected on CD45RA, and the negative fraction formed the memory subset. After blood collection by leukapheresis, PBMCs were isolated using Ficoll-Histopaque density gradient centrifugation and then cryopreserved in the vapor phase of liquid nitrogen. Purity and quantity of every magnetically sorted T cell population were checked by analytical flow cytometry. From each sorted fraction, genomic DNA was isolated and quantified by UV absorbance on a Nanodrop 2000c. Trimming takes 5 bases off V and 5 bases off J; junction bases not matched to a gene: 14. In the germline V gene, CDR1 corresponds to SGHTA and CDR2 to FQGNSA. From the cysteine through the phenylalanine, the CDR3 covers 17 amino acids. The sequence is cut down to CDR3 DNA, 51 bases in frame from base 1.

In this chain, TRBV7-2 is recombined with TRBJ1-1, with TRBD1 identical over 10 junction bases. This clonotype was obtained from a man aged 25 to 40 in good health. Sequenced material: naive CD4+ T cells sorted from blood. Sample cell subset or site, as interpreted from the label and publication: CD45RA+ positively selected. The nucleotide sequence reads TGTGCCAGCAGCCTCCTGCCACCGGGACAGGGGAAAACTGAAGCTTTCTTT. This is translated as CASSLLPPGQGKTEAFF.